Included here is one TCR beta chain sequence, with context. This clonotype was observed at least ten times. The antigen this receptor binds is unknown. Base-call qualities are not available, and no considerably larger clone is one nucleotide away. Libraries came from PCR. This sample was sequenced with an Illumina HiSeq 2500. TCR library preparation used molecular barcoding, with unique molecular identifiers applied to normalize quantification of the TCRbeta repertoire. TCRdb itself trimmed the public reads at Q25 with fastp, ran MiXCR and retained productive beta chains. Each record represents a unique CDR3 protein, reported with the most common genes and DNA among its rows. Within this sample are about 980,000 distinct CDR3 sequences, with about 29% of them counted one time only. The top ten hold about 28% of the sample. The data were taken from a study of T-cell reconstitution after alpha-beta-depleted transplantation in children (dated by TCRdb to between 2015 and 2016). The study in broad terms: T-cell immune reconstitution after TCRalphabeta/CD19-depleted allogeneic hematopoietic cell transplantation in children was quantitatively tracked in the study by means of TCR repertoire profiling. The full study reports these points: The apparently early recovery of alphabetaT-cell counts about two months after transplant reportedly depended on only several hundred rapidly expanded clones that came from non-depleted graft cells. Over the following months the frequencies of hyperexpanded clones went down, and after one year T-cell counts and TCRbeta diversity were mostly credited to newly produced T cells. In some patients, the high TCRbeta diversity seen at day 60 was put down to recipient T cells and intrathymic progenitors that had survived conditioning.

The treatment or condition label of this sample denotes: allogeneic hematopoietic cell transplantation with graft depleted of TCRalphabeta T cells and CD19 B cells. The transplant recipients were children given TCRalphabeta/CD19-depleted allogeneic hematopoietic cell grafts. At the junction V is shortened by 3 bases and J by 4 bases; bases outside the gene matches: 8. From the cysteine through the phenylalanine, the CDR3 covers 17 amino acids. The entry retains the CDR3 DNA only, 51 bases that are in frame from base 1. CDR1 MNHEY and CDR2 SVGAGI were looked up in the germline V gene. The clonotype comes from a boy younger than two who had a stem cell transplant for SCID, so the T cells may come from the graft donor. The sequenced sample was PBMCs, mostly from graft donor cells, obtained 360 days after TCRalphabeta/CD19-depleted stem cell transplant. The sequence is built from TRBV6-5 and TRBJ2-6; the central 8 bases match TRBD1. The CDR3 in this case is CASSYFYRGSGANVLTF. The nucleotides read TGTGCCAGCAGTTATTTCTACAGGGGGTCGGGGGCCAACGTCCTGACTTTC.